One sample yielded the 5 T cell receptor beta chains listed below, sequenced in a study of cytotoxic CD8 clonotypes in ibrutinib-treated CLL. Profiled with immunoSEQ multiplex PCR; TCRdb holds only in-frame clones, not every one. The repertoire consists of 120,000 to 150,000 clones, with approximately 80% occurring once and the leading ten covering around 30%. Material: PBMCs, obtained after 12 months of ibrutinib treatment. The receptor source for this set is a human donor with chronic lymphocytic leukemia.

The chain couples TRBV15 to TRBJ1-2; TRBD1 matches at 8 bases. CDR1 and CDR2 from the germline V gene are LNHNV and YYDKDF (reference sequence). CDR3 length equals 15 residues. V shed 3 bases and J 8 bases; nucleotides not matched to a gene: 11. CDR3 sequence reads: CATSSLPRTGMGYTF. Here the CDR3 DNA reads TGTGCCACCAGCAGTCTCCCGCGGACAGGGATGGGCTACACCTTC.

CDR3 amino acids: CASSSLTEQETQYF. The CDR3 DNA reads TGTGCCAGCAGCTCCTTAACAGAGCAAGAGACCCAGTACTTC. The J gene is TRBJ2-5, the V gene TRBV7-2; no clear D. V was clipped by 4 bases and J by 2 bases, with 11 bases between them. The germline V gene encodes CDR1 SGHTA and CDR2 FQGNSA. CDR3 length: 14 residues.

The V and J genes are TRBV19 and TRBJ1-1; 8 nucleotides match TRBD1. J was trimmed by 4 bases and V by 0 bases; bases with no gene match: 7. CDR1 LNHDA and CDR2 SQIVND come from the germline V gene (reference sequence). This CDR3 region has 16 residues. The CDR3: CASSIDGNRGITEAFF. The CDR3 DNA reads as TGTGCCAGTAGTATAGATGGCAACAGGGGGATCACTGAAGCTTTCTTT.

J is TRBJ2-2 and V is TRBV4-1; no firm D call. Trimming removed 0 bases from V and 2 bases from J, with 10 bases in between. Germline CDR1 MGHRA, CDR2 YSYEKL. The CDR3 consists of 16 residues. The CDR3 region is CASSQEGLANTGELFF. The CDR3 DNA reads TGCGCCAGCAGCCAAGAAGGGCTGGCTAACACCGGGGAGCTGTTTTTT.

The V and J genes are TRBV4-3 and TRBJ2-3; D is perhaps TRBD1 (6 bases). Germline V gene data show CDR1 as LGHNA and CDR2 as YSLEER. Trimming removed 2 bases at V and 5 bases at J, with 11 bases between. The CDR3 consists of 14 residues. CDR3 DNA: TGCGCCAGCAGCCAAAGGGGGAATAGAGATACGCAGTATTTT. Its translation: CASSQRGNRDTQYF.